The 24 T cell receptor beta chains given below trace back to one sample, sequenced in a study of cytomegalovirus exposure and HLA in healthy donors. The PCR had 60 Vbeta and 13 Jbeta primers. Sequenced by immunoSEQ multiplex PCR; TCRdb stores in-frame clones only, minus some. Among 250,000 or so clones listed, nearly 95% were seen once. The sample was PBMCs. The receptors derive from a girl under 10 years old in good health and CMV-seronegative.

Turning to this clone: The sample contains more than one DNA sequence encoding this CDR3. The chain recombines TRBV19 with TRBJ2-2; 7 bases fit TRBD2. The length of the CDR3 is 14 residues. The V and J ends lost 7 bases and 4 bases, in that order; junction bases with no gene match: 6. Germline assignment: CDR1 LNHDA and CDR2 SQIVND (reference sequence). DNA for the CDR3: TGTGCCAGTAAGGGGACGGGGGGCACCGGGGAGCTGTTTTTT. This sequence encodes CASKGTGGTGELFF. The full variable domain, rest sourced from reference TRBV19 and TRBJ2-2, is DGGITQSPKYLFRKEGQNVTLSCEQNLNHDAMYWYRQDPGQGLRLIYYSQIVNDFQKGDIAEGYSVSREKKESFPLTVTSAQKNPTAFYLCASKGTGGTGELFFGEGSRLTVL.

The gene calls are TRBV28 and TRBJ1-1; D is unresolved. Trimming pared 3 bases from V and 0 bases from J, leaving 5 bases between. Per germline, CDR1 MDHEN and CDR2 SYDVKM. CDR3 length: 13 residues. The CDR3 nucleotides read TGTGCCAGCAGTTTGGCTTTGAACACTGAAGCTTTCTTT. Translated, it gives CASSLALNTEAFF.

This chain joins TRBV28 and TRBJ2-7, with a tentative D call TRBD1 (5 bases). Germline V gene sequence: CDR1 MDHEN, CDR2 SYDVKM. V lost 5 bases and J lost 5, with 7 bases in between. The length of the CDR3 is 11 residues. The CDR3 spells CASSEGDEQYF. Here the CDR3 DNA reads TGTGCCAGCAGTGAAGGGGACGAGCAGTACTTC.

About this clone: Other nucleotide sequences in the sample specify the same CDR3. The genes are TRBV10-2 and TRBJ1-5, with D possibly TRBD1 on 5 matching bases. V was shortened by 3 bases and J by 0 bases, with 6 bases between the two germline ends. The CDR3 spans 14 residues. CDR1 is WSHSY, CDR2 SAAADI, per germline. The CDR3 loop is CASSDRGSNQPQHF. The CDR3, as DNA: TGCGCCAGCAGTGATAGGGGTAGCAATCAGCCCCAGCATTTT.

The rearrangement uses TRBV19 and TRBJ2-1, with 7 bases fitting TRBD2. The CDR3 loop spans 12 amino acids. Trimming removed 5 bases from V and 10 bases from J; junction bases left unmatched: 5. CDR1 and CDR2 (germline): LNHDA, SQIVND (reference sequence). The CDR3 DNA follows: TGTGCCAGTAGTGCGTCGGGAGGCGAGCAGTTCTTC. It codes for CASSASGGEQFF.

The rearrangement uses TRBV18 and TRBJ2-2, with D perhaps matching TRBD1 (6 bases). The CDR3 length is 16 residues. Trimming left V 1 base short and J 1 base short, with 10 bases between. Germline V lookup: CDR1 KGHSH, CDR2 LQKENI. The CDR3 DNA sequence: TGTGCCAGCTCACCACTGGACAGTATGAACACCGGGGAGCTGTTTTTT. This translates into CASSPLDSMNTGELFF.

The chain uses TRBV19 and TRBJ2-3, with 11 positions matching TRBD2. CDR3 length: 16 residues. Germline loops: CDR1 LNHDA, CDR2 SQIVND (reference sequence). V lost 7 bases and J lost 2; bases outside the gene matches: 8. The CDR3 coding sequence is TGTGCCAGTACGGCTAGCGGGGGGACCCACACAGATACGCAGTATTTT. This encodes CASTASGGTHTDTQYF.

DNA of the CDR3: TGTGCCAGCCGGACTAGCCTTAGCACAGATACGCAGTATTTT. Amino acid sequence: CASRTSLSTDTQYF. The chain combines TRBV27 with TRBJ2-3; 8 bases are shared with TRBD2. This CDR3 spans 14 amino acids. With V trimmed by 8 bases and J by 0 bases, 4 bases remained unmatched. The germline V gene has CDR1 MNHEY and CDR2 SMNVEV (reference sequence).

The chain carries TRBV5-1 and TRBJ2-5, with 8 bases lining up with TRBD2. Germline-derived CDR1 and CDR2 are SGHRS and YFSETQ. V shed 2 bases and J 2 bases; nucleotides not matched to a gene: 14. The CDR3 contains 18 residues. The CDR3 region is CASSLSARGAFRQETQYF. The CDR3 nucleotides are TGCGCCAGCAGCTTAAGTGCGCGGGGGGCTTTTCGGCAAGAGACCCAGTACTTC.

The count of this clone is one. The genes are TRBV5-1 and TRBJ2-7; 13 positions agree with TRBD2. J was trimmed by 6 bases and V by 3 bases; bases with no gene match: 6. The germline V gene encodes CDR1 SGHRS and CDR2 YFSETQ. This CDR3 has 15 residues. The CDR3 region has the DNA TGCGCCAGCAGCTCCCAGACTAGCGGGGGGACCGAGCAGTACTTC. The encoded protein is CASSSQTSGGTEQYF.

The genes are TRBV5-1 and TRBJ2-5; tentative D call: TRBD2 (5 bases). Trimming stripped 7 bases from V and 4 bases from J, with 17 bases between. Germline-derived CDR1 and CDR2 are SGHRS and YFSETQ. There are 14 residues in the CDR3. DNA for the CDR3: TGCGCCAGCGCTGGAGCGAGGACTCTAGAGACCCAGTACTTC. Translating it yields CASAGARTLETQYF.

The chain recombines TRBV11-1 with TRBJ2-3, with 7 bases aligning to TRBD1. V trimming: 3 bases; J trimming: 3 bases; junction bases outside the gene matches: 3. The CDR3 covers 14 residues. Germline CDR1 reads SGHAT; CDR2 reads FQDESV (reference sequence). CDR3 nucleotide sequence: TGTGCCAGCAGCTTCCAGGGGGTAACAGATACGCAGTATTTT. Its protein product is CASSFQGVTDTQYF.

The chain employs TRBV21-1 and TRBJ2-5; the tabulated D call, TRBD2, remains unverified against the DNA. TRBV21-1 is described as a pseudogene. CDR3 length: 12 residues. CDR3 DNA sequence: TGTGCCAGCAGTCCAACGGAAGAGACCCAGTACTTC. Translated, it gives CASSPTEETQYF.

Worth noting for this clone: Germline is not matched at one junction end, which may reflect a read error. The rearrangement uses TRBV2 and TRBJ2-1; 9 bases fit TRBD2. Germline CDR1 reads SNHLY; CDR2 reads FYNNEI. This CDR3 has 15 amino acids. The CDR3: CASSDLAGAHGGGLF. DNA of the CDR3: TGTGCCAGCAGTGATTTAGCGGGAGCCCATGGCGGGGGACTCTTC.

In the case of this clone: One end of the junction is discordant with germline, which a read error may explain. The J gene is TRBJ2-1, the V gene TRBV7-2; 8 bases agree with TRBD2. Looked up from germline, CDR1 is SGHTA and CDR2 is FQGNSA. The CDR3 loop spans 13 amino acids. CDR3 sequence reads: CASSETTGTRVLF. CDR3 in DNA: TGTGCCAGCAGCGAAACCACCGGGACTAGGGTCCTCTTC.

V gene TRBV30 combines with J gene TRBJ1-2, with D possibly being TRBD1 (6 bases). From germline, CDR1 is GTSNPN and CDR2 SVGIG (reference sequence). Trimming cost V 6 bases and J 3 bases, with 17 bases left between them. The CDR3 runs to 14 residues. The CDR3 spells CACPLEGGDYGYTF. The CDR3 DNA reads as TGTGCCTGCCCCCTCGAGGGGGGGGACTATGGCTACACCTTC.

CDR3 sequence: CASSDPGVPYEQYF. The CDR3 nucleotides are TGTGCCAGCAGCGACCCAGGGGTTCCCTACGAGCAGTACTTC. This sequence joins TRBV5-4 and TRBJ2-7; D perhaps matches TRBD1 (6 bases). The CDR3 extends over 14 amino acids. The germline V and J ends were trimmed by 4 bases and 2 bases, with 13 bases remaining between them. From germline, CDR1 is SGHNT and CDR2 YYREEE (reference sequence).

CDR3 region: CASSPDRGNQPQHF. CDR3 in DNA: TGTGCCAGCTCACCGGACAGGGGCAATCAGCCCCAGCATTTT. This chain uses TRBV18 with TRBJ1-5; 8 nucleotides match TRBD1. With V trimmed by 3 bases and J by 2 bases, 0 bases remained unmatched. The CDR3 consists of 14 residues. Per the germline V gene, CDR1 is KGHSH and CDR2 is LQKENI.

The V gene is TRBV29-1, the J gene TRBJ2-7; 7 bases fit TRBD2. There are 13 residues in the CDR3. Germline V gives CDR1 SQVTM, CDR2 ANQGSEA. Trimming took 2 bases from V and 6 from J; bases not matched to a gene: 7. The CDR3 sequence is CSVENGLVREQYF. The CDR3, as DNA: TGCAGCGTTGAAAATGGACTAGTCCGCGAGCAGTACTTC.

This clone was observed a single time. The chain is built from TRBV4-2 and TRBJ2-7; 8 nucleotides agree with TRBD1. This CDR3 region has 15 residues. The germline V gene has CDR1 LGHNA and CDR2 YNFKEQ. Trimming at V came to 1 base and at J to 3 bases, leaving 5 bases not matched to a gene. The CDR3 here is CASSQVGQDHYEQYF. The CDR3 region has the DNA TGTGCCAGCAGCCAAGTGGGACAGGACCACTACGAGCAGTACTTC.

The genes are TRBV2 and TRBJ2-1, with TRBD2 matching over 15 bases. This CDR3 region has 15 residues. Germline CDR1 reads SNHLY; CDR2 reads FYNNEI. V trimming: 7 bases; J trimming: 10 bases; junction bases outside the gene matches: 8. The CDR3 sequence is CASTTMGLAGGEQFF. The CDR3 coding sequence is TGTGCCAGCACCACAATGGGACTAGCGGGAGGAGAGCAGTTCTTC.

CDR3 residues: CSVEDGGGVVTEAFF. As DNA, the CDR3 is TGCAGCGTTGAAGATGGGGGGGGAGTGGTTACTGAAGCTTTCTTT. This rearrangement joins TRBV29-1 to TRBJ1-1; tentatively, D is TRBD1 (5 bases). This CDR3 contains 15 residues. V was pared by 0 bases and J by 5 bases, with 16 bases between. Per the germline V gene, CDR1 is SQVTM and CDR2 is ANQGSEA.

The V and J genes are TRBV11-2 and TRBJ1-1; D is perhaps TRBD1 (5 bases). Germline-derived CDR1 and CDR2 are SGHAT and FQNNGV. The CDR3 totals 11 residues. V lost 8 bases and J lost 8, with 12 bases in between. CDR3 DNA: TGTGCCAGCTCTCGGGGGGAGGAAGCTTTCTTT. Encoded protein: CASSRGEEAFF.

The chain joins TRBV28 to TRBJ2-7, with 8 bases fitting TRBD2. Germline CDR1 and CDR2: MDHEN and SYDVKM. Losses at the gene ends were 5 bases for V and 2 bases for J; bases not matched to a gene: 8. CDR3 length equals 15 residues. In DNA, the CDR3 is TGTGCCAGCAGTCCTTCACGCGGGGGGACCTACGAGCAGTACTTC. It yields the protein CASSPSRGGTYEQYF.